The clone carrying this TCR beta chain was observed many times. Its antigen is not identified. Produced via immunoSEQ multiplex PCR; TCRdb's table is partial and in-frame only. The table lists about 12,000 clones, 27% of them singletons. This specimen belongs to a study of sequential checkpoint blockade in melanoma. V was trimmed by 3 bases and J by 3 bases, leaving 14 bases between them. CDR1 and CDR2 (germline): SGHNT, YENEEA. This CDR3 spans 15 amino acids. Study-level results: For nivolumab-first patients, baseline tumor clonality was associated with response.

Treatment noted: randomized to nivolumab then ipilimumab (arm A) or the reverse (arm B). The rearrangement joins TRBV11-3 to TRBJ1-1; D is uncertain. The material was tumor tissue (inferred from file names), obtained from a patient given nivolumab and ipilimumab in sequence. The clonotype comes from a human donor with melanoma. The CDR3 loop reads CASSLQPTVYTEAFF. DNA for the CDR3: TGTGCCAGCAGCTTGCAGCCTACTGTCTACACTGAAGCTTTCTTT.